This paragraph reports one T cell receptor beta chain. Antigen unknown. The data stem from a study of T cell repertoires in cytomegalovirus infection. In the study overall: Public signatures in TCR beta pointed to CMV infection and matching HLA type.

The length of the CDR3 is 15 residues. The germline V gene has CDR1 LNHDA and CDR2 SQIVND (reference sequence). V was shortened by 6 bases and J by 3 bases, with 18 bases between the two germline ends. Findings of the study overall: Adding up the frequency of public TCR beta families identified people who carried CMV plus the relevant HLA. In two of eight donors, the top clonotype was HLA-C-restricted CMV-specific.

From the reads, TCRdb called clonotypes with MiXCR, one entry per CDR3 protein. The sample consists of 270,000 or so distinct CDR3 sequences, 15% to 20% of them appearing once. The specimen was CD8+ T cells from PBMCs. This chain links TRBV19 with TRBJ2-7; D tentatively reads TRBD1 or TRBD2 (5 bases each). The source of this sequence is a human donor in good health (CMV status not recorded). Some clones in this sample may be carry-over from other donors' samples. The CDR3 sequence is CASSLTGRGIYEQYF. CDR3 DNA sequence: TGTGCCAGTAGCCTGACGGGACGGGGTATCTACGAGCAGTACTTC.